This T cell receptor (beta chain) was captured by sequencing in a study of blood T cell repertoires in COVID-19. This clone came up a few times. Here immunoSEQ multiplex PCR was the method, and the copy in TCRdb shows in-frame clones only, minus some. The sample yields some 220,000 clones, 83% seen once. The TCR originated in a young woman with COVID-19, enrolled during active disease. Sequencing was done on a sample of peripheral blood.

The chain's CDR3 is CASSYTGENEQFF. DNA for the CDR3: TGTGCCAGCAGCTACACGGGGGAGAATGAGCAGTTCTTC. V and J are TRBV3-1 (or the pseudogene TRBV3-2) and TRBJ2-1, with D possibly TRBD2 on 6 matching bases. There are 13 residues in the CDR3. The V gene lost 5 bases and the J gene lost 7 bases, with 12 bases spanning the gap. CDR1 and CDR2 (germline): LGHDT, YNNKEL (reference sequence).